This TCR beta chain was sequenced in a study of CD8+ T cells in alopecia areata. Study findings and constraints: The study found tofacitinib significantly decreased scalp clonality and expanded CD8+ clones among the top 100.

Reverse transcription of extracted RNA yielded cDNA, which provided the sequencing template. Here immunoSEQ multiplex PCR was the method, and the copy in TCRdb shows in-frame clones only, minus some. The top ten clones hold less than 15% of a sample with 130,000 or so clones, roughly nine tenths of them seen once. Described treatment: oral pan-JAK inhibitor, 5-10 mg twice daily. For this clone: The antigen remains unidentified.

The CDR3 extends over 13 amino acids. CDR1 is SGHNT, CDR2 YYREEE, per germline (reference sequence). V was clipped by 4 bases and J by 3 bases, with 10 bases between them. The sequence derives from a human donor with alopecia areata. Sample: CD8+ T cells sorted from blood, taken at week 4, from a patient treated with tofacitinib. The rearrangement uses TRBV5-4 and TRBJ2-5, with unresolved D. The DNA of the CDR3 is TGTGCCAGCAGCAAAGACGGTGAAGAGACCCAGTACTTC. This sequence encodes CASSKDGEETQYF.